Included here is one T cell receptor beta chain sequence, with context. Its antigen is currently unknown. The primer mix had 60 Vbeta and 13 Jbeta primers. The repertoire was sequenced with immunoSEQ multiplex PCR; TCRdb's copy has only in-frame clones and lacks some. The repertoire has 150,000 to 200,000 clones, about 80% of them found once; the top ten carry around 2.2%. These data come from a study of cytomegalovirus exposure and HLA in healthy donors. Regarding the study as a whole: Some V segments, including TRBV6-2 and TRBV6-3, were excluded as indistinguishable. Highly shared variants forming one cluster were likely a sequencing artifact. One variant, a missense change in DCLRE1C, was linked in a later analysis to TCR beta V- and J-gene trimming. The classifier reportedly diagnosed cytomegalovirus status with high specificity and sensitivity.

With 1 base clipped from V and 4 bases from J, the junction kept 7 bases outside the gene matches. Germline values: CDR1 SGHRS, CDR2 YFSETQ. The length of the CDR3 is 16 residues. Input material: PBMCs. The V and J genes are TRBV5-1 and TRBJ2-2; 7 positions match TRBD1. This receptor was taken from a man over 45 in good health and CMV-seropositive. This chain's CDR3 is CASSLQGTATTGELFF. As DNA, the CDR3 is TGCGCCAGCAGCTTGCAGGGGACAGCCACCACCGGGGAGCTGTTTTTT.